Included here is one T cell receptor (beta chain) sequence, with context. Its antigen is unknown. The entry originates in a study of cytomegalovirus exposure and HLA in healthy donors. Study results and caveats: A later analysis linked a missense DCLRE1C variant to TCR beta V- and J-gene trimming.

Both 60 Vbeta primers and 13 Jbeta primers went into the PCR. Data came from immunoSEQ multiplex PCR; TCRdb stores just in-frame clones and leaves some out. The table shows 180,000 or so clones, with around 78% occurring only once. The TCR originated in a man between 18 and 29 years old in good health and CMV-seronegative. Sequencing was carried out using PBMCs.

Written as DNA, the CDR3 is TGTGCCAGTAGCTTCCCCACAGGGAGCTCCTACAATGAGCAGTTCTTC. Its protein product is CASSFPTGSSYNEQFF. The rearrangement joins TRBV19 to TRBJ2-1, with a tentative D call TRBD1 (6 bases). The CDR3 length is 16 residues. Germline CDR1 and CDR2: LNHDA and SQIVND (reference sequence). V lost 6 bases and J 0 bases, leaving 15 bases between the germline ends.